A selection of T cell receptor beta chains follows, all from one sample in a study of control samples from healthy donors and cancer patients. The table came from immunoSEQ multiplex PCR; TCRdb's copy has only in-frame clones and leaves some out. The table lists about 410,000 clones, more than 80% of them singletons, with around 6.4% in the top ten. The specimen was PBMCs. Receptors were obtained from a man aged 35-49 years with head and neck cancer. Each CDR3 is given with its conserved first and last residue. A D gene is named only where the DNA matches it firmly.

j_call: TRBJ2-7; d_call: TRBD2; v_call: TRBV28; cdr3_nt: TGTGCCAGCAGTTTAATCGCGGGAGCCGAATACGAGCAGTACTTC; cdr3_aa: CASSLIAGAEYEQYF
j_call: TRBJ2-7; d_call: NA; v_call: TRBV5-6; cdr3_nt: TGTGCCACCACACATTCGGGGACCGTCTACGAGCAGTACTTC; cdr3_aa: CATTHSGTVYEQYF
j_call: TRBJ1-2; d_call: NA; v_call: TRBV5-4; cdr3_nt: TGTGCCAGCAGCTTGGACAGGGCCCATGGCTACACCTTC; cdr3_aa: CASSLDRAHGYTF
j_call: TRBJ2-1; d_call: NA; v_call: TRBV5-1; cdr3_nt: TGCGCCAGCAGCTACAGGGATGAGCAGTTCTTC; cdr3_aa: CASSYRDEQFF
j_call: TRBJ2-7; d_call: NA; v_call: TRBV21-1; cdr3_nt: TGTGCCAGCAGCAAAGTAGGGTTCCTCTCCTACGAGCAGTACTTC; cdr3_aa: CASSKVGFLSYEQYF
j_call: TRBJ1-1; d_call: NA; v_call: TRBV27; cdr3_nt: TGTGCCAGCAGTTTATCCGAGGGATCAAGAGGGACTGAAGCTTTCTTT; cdr3_aa: CASSLSEGSRGTEAFF
j_call: TRBJ1-4; d_call: TRBD1; v_call: TRBV2; cdr3_nt: TGTGCCAGCATTTATTCGGAGGGGGCTAGGGAAAAACTGTTTTTT; cdr3_aa: CASIYSEGAREKLFF
j_call: TRBJ2-1; d_call: NA; v_call: TRBV5-1; cdr3_nt: TGCGCCAGCAGCTTGGCGAGTAGCCCCTACAATGAGCAGTTCTTC; cdr3_aa: CASSLASSPYNEQFF
j_call: TRBJ2-6; d_call: NA; v_call: TRBV6-4; cdr3_nt: TGTGCCAGCAGTGAACGGGGGACGCCCCTCTCTGGGGCCAACGTCCTGACTTTC; cdr3_aa: CASSERGTPLSGANVLTF
j_call: TRBJ2-7; d_call: NA; v_call: TRBV28; cdr3_nt: TGTGCCAGCAGTTTCGCACAGGGCTCCTACGAGCAGTACTTC; cdr3_aa: CASSFAQGSYEQYF
j_call: TRBJ2-1; d_call: NA; v_call: TRBV10-1; cdr3_nt: TGCGCCAGCAGTGAAGTAGACCGCAATGAGCAGTTCTTC; cdr3_aa: CASSEVDRNEQFF
j_call: TRBJ2-1; d_call: NA; v_call: TRBV9; cdr3_nt: TGTGCCAGCAGCGTTACTGCTAGCCGAAACAATGAGCAGTTCTTC; cdr3_aa: CASSVTASRNNEQFF
j_call: TRBJ1-1; d_call: NA; v_call: TRBV9; cdr3_nt: TGTGCCAGCAGCGTAGGGGCGGTGAACACTGAAGCTTTCTTT; cdr3_aa: CASSVGAVNTEAFF
j_call: TRBJ2-7; d_call: TRBD2; v_call: TRBV20-1; cdr3_nt: TGCAGTGCTGGGGGGGGGTACGAGCAGTACTTC; cdr3_aa: CSAGGGYEQYF
j_call: TRBJ2-3; d_call: TRBD1; v_call: TRBV7-9; cdr3_nt: TGTGCCACCCTACCGGGACAGCCGTCCACAGATACGCAGTATTTT; cdr3_aa: CATLPGQPSTDTQYF
j_call: TRBJ2-3; d_call: NA; v_call: TRBV28; cdr3_nt: TGTGCCAGCAGTTTTGGTGGACAGTCTGATACGCAGTATTTT; cdr3_aa: CASSFGGQSDTQYF
j_call: TRBJ2-1; d_call: NA; v_call: TRBV5-4; cdr3_nt: TGTGCCAGCAGCTTCAGGGACTCCTACAATGAGCAGTTCTTC; cdr3_aa: CASSFRDSYNEQFF
j_call: TRBJ2-1; d_call: NA; v_call: TRBV9; cdr3_nt: TGTGCCAGCAGGGGGAGTAGCAATGAGCAGTTCTTC; cdr3_aa: CASRGSSNEQFF
j_call: TRBJ2-3; d_call: NA; v_call: TRBV19; cdr3_nt: TGTGCCAGTAGTATAATCGACCGGGGAGCAGATACGCAGTATTTT; cdr3_aa: CASSIIDRGADTQYF
j_call: TRBJ1-4; d_call: NA; v_call: TRBV19; cdr3_nt: TGTGCCAGTAGTATCGGCAGGGGTAGTTTGGAACTGTTTTTT; cdr3_aa: CASSIGRGSLELFF